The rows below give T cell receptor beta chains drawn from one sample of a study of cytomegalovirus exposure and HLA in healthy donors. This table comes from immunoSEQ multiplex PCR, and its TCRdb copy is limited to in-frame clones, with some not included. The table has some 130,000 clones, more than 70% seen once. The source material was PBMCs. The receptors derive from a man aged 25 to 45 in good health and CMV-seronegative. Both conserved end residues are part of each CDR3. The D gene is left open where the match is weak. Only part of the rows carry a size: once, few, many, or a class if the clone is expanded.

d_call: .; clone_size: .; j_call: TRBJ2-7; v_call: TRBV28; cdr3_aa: CASSLDRGEQYF; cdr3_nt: TGTGCCAGCAGTTTGGACCGGGGGGAGCAGTACTTC
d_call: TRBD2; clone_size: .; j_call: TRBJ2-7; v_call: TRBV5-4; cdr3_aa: CASSGTGLAGVEQYF; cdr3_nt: TGTGCCAGCAGCGGAACGGGACTAGCGGGAGTGGAACAGTACTTC
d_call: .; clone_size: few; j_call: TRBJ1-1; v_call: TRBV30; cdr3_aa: CAWGVGTEAFF; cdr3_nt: TGTGCCTGGGGAGTAGGAACTGAAGCTTTCTTT
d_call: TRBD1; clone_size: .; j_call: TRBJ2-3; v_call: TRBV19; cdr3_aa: CASSRDRGRLYTQYF; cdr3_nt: TGTGCCAGTAGTAGGGACAGGGGGCGATTATATACGCAGTATTTT
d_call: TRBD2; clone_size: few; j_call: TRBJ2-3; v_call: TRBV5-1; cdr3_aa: CASSSRPMGGRNDFTDTQYF; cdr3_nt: TGCGCCAGCAGTTCCAGGCCTATGGGCGGGAGGAATGATTTCACAGATACGCAGTATTTT
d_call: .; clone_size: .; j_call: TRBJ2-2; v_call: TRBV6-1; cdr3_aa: CASSERVPGGELFF; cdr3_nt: TGTGCCAGCAGTGAGCGCGTACCGGGGGGGGAGCTGTTTTTT
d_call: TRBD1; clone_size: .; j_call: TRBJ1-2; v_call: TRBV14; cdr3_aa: CASGTALGYTF; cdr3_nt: TGTGCCAGTGGGACAGCCTTGGGCTACACCTTC
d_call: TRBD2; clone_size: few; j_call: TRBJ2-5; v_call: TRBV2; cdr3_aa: CASSELAGIQETQYF; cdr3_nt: TGTGCCAGCAGTGAGCTAGCGGGAATCCAAGAGACCCAGTACTTC
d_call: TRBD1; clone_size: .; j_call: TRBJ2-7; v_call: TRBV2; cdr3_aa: CASSAYRTGGDEQYF; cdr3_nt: TGTGCCAGCAGTGCATATAGGACAGGGGGCGACGAGCAGTACTTC
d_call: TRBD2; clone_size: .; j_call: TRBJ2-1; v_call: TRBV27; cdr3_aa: CASRLAGNEQFF; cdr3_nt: TGTGCCAGCAGGCTAGCGGGCAATGAGCAGTTCTTC
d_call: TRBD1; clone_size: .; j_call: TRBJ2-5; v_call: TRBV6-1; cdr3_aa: CASRGTAQETQYF; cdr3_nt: TGTGCCAGCAGGGGGACAGCACAAGAGACCCAGTACTTC
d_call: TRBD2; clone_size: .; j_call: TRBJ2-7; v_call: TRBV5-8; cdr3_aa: CASSPSGPSSYEQYF; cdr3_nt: TGTGCCAGCAGTCCTAGCGGGCCCAGCTCCTACGAGCAGTACTTC
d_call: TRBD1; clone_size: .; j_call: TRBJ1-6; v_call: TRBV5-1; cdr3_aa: CASSSEDRARSPLHF; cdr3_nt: TGCGCCAGCAGCTCGGAGGACAGGGCTAGGTCACCCCTCCACTTT
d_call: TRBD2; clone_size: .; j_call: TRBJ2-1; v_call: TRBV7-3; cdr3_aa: CASSAGLAGNEQFF; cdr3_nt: TGTGCCAGCAGCGCGGGACTAGCGGGCAATGAGCAGTTCTTC
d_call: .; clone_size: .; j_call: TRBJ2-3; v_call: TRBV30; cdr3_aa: CAWSVSRSGSTDTQYF; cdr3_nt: TGTGCCTGGAGTGTCTCTCGTTCAGGGTCCACAGATACGCAGTATTTT
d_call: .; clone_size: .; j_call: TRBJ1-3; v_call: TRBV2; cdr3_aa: CASRQASSGNTIYF; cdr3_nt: TGTGCCAGCAGGCAGGCGAGCTCTGGAAACACCATATATTTT
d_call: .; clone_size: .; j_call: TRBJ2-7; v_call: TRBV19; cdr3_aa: CASSIAGVGYEQYF; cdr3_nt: TGTGCCAGTAGTATAGCGGGAGTAGGCTACGAGCAGTACTTC
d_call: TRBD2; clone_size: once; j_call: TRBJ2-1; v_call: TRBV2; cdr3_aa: CASSLAGDSRGEQFF; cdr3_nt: TGTGCCAGCAGTTTGGCGGGAGATAGCCGGGGTGAGCAGTTCTTC
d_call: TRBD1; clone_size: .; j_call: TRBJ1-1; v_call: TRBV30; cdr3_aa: CAWTSDRVAFF; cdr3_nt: TGTGCCTGGACCTCAGACAGGGTAGCTTTCTTT
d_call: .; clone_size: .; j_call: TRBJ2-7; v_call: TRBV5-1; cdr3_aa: CASSLTGGPYEQYF; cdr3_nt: TGCGCCAGCAGCTTGACAGGAGGGCCTTACGAGCAGTACTTC
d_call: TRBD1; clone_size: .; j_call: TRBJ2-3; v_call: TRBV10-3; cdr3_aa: CAISQQGADTQYF; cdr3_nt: TGTGCCATCAGTCAACAGGGGGCGGATACGCAGTATTTT
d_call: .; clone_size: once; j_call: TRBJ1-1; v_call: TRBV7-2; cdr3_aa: CASSQSIRLNTEAFF; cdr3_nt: TGTGCCAGCAGCCAAAGCATTAGATTGAACACTGAAGCTTTCTTT
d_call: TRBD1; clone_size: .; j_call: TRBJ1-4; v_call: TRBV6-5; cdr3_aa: CASTWDRDYEKLFF; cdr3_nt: TGTGCCAGCACTTGGGACAGAGACTATGAAAAACTGTTTTTT
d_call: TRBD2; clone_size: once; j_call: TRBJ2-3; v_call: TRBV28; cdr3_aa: CASSFFSGAGTDTQYF; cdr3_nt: TGTGCCAGCAGTTTTTTTAGCGGGGCGGGGACAGATACGCAGTATTTT
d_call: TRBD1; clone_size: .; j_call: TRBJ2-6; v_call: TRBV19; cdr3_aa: CASSGGTGQGHSGANVLTF; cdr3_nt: TGTGCCAGTAGTGGAGGAACGGGACAGGGCCACTCTGGGGCCAACGTCCTGACTTTC
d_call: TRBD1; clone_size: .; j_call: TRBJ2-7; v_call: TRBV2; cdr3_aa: CASRGTGVSYEQYF; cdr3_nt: TGTGCCAGCAGAGGGACAGGGGTCTCCTACGAGCAGTACTTC
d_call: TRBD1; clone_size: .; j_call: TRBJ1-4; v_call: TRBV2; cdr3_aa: CASLPLPRTGRIVTNEKLFF; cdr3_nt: TGTGCCAGCCTTCCTTTACCCCGGACAGGGAGAATCGTAACTAATGAAAAACTGTTTTTT
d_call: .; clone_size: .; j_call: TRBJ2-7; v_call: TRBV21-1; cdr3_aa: CASSKAGDRVSYEQYF; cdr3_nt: TGTGCCAGCAGCAAAGCAGGGGACAGGGTCTCCTACGAGCAGTACTTC